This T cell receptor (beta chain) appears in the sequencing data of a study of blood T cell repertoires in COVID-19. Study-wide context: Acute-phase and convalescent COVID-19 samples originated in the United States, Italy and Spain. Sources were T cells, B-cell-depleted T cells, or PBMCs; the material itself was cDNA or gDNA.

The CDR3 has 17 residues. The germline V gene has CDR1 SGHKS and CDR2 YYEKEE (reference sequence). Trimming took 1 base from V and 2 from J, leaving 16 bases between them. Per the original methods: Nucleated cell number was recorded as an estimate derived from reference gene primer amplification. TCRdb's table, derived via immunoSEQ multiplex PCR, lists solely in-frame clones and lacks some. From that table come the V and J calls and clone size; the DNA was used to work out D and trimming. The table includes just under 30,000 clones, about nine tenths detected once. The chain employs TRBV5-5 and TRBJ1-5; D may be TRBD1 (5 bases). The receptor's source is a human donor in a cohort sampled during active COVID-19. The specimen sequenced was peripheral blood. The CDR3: CASSLNLARERNQPQHF. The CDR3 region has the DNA TGTGCCAGCAGCTTGAACTTGGCCAGGGAACGCAATCAGCCCCAGCATTTT.